What follows are 5 T cell receptor beta chains derived from one specimen sequenced in a study of tumor T cells in aggressive B-cell lymphoma (dated by TCRdb to about 2017). Library generation was performed with the immunoSEQ multiplex PCR assay. TCRdb provides this immuneACCESS table in a form limited to in-frame rearrangements. Some clones are lacking; in checked studies, under half of them reflect an unresolved V gene, and why the rest are absent is not known. This sample comprises several hundred clones, roughly 95% of them detected only once. Roughly 6.3% of the sample goes to the ten largest clones. Sequenced sample: tumor tissue. The receptor set was obtained from an adult with diffuse large B cell lymphoma.

The chain employs TRBV28 and TRBJ2-1; tentative D call: TRBD2 (5 bases). Germline loops: CDR1 MDHEN, CDR2 SYDVKM. The CDR3 contains 14 residues. Trimming removed 8 bases from V and 7 bases from J, with 18 bases in between. The CDR3 region has the DNA TGTGCCAGCGCCCTGGGGAGCCCGGGTAATGAGCAGTTCTTC. Residues: CASALGSPGNEQFF.

This clone was seen once. The chain employs TRBV28 and TRBJ1-1; 9 bases are shared with TRBD1. V lost 5 bases, J lost 8 bases, and 12 bases stayed unmatched. The CDR3 runs to 15 residues. The germline V gene encodes CDR1 MDHEN and CDR2 SYDVKM. Here the CDR3 DNA reads TGTGCCAGCAGTCCCTTACAGGGGGCTCTATTCGAAGCTTTCTTT. Its protein product is CASSPLQGALFEAFF.

CDR3 region: CASSLGGEQFF. The CDR3 nucleotides are TGTGCCAGCAGCTTAGGAGGTGAGCAGTTCTTC. The gene calls are TRBV7-8 and TRBJ2-1; no reliable D call. The CDR3 spans 11 residues. Deletions cut 1 base from V and 9 bases from J, with 4 bases between. CDR1 is SGHVS and CDR2 is FQNEAQ in the germline V gene.

The V gene is TRBV14, the J gene TRBJ1-4; D call uncertain. CDR3 length: 14 residues. V was clipped by 1 base and J by 7 bases, with 10 bases between them. Germline CDR1 is SGHDN and CDR2 is FVKESK. In DNA, the CDR3 is TGTGCCAGCAGCCAAGGAGTTTTTGGTGAAAAACTGTTTTTT. As protein: CASSQGVFGEKLFF.

The chain couples TRBV15 to TRBJ1-1; TRBD1 aligns across 7 bases. Trimming removed 1 base from V and 4 bases from J; junction bases left unmatched: 6. This CDR3 has 15 amino acids. Germline CDR1 is LNHNV and CDR2 is YYDKDF (reference sequence). The DNA for the CDR3 is TGTGCCACCAGCAGAGCGACAGGGATTGGCACTGAAGCTTTCTTT. This codes for CATSRATGIGTEAFF.